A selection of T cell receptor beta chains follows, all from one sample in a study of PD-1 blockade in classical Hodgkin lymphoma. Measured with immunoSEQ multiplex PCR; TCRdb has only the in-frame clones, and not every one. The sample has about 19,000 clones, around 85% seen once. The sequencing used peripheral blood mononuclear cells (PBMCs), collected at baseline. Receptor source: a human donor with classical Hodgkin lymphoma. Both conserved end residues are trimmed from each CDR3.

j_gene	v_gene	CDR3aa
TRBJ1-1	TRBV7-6	ASSLVNTEAF
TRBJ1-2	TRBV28	ASSLQGLYGYT
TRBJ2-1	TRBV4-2	ASSQDREFLGLSLGF
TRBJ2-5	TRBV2	ASSGGVQETQY
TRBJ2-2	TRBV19	ASSMLAGSNTGELF
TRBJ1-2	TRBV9	AGPPGNYGYT
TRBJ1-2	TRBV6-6	ASSLTGESGYT
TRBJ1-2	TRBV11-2	ASSQWDKSNYGYT
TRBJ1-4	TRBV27	ASSPTGASNEKLF
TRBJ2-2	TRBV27	ASSSNPEVVHTGELF
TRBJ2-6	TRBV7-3	ASSQGPGANVLT
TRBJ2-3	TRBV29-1	SVRLSTDTQY
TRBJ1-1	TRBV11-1	ASSHPTDARTEAF
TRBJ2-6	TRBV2	ASSEGDSLSGANVLT
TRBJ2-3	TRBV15	ATSRDLGQGPKDTQY
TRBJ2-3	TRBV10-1	ASSEVRSGVSTDTQY
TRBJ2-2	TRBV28	ASRVGSPGELF
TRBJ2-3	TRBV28	ASSRGWVTDTQY